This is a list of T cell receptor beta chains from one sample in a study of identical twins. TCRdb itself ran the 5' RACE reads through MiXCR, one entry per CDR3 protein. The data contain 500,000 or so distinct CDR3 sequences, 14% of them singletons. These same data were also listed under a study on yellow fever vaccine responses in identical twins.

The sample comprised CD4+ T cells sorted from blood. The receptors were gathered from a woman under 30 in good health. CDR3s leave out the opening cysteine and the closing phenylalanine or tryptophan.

CDR3aa: ASSVQGLSYEQY; v_gene: TRBV9; len: 12
CDR3aa: ASSLVFSNTEAF; v_gene: TRBV7-6; len: 12
CDR3aa: ASSRVDRAGELF; v_gene: TRBV14; len: 12
CDR3aa: ASSLAGNHEQY; v_gene: TRBV5-1; len: 11
CDR3aa: ASSSSQYNEQF; v_gene: TRBV7-3; len: 11
CDR3aa: SVQGTEAF; v_gene: TRBV29-1; len: 8
CDR3aa: ASSLFAGGSGANVLT; v_gene: TRBV28; len: 15
CDR3aa: SAGRGSSYEQY; v_gene: TRBV29-1; len: 11
CDR3aa: ASSLAETQF; v_gene: TRBV7-2; len: 9
CDR3aa: GSTSGESYNEQF; v_gene: TRBV28; len: 12
CDR3aa: ASSTGPNTGELF; v_gene: TRBV6-1; len: 12
CDR3aa: ASKQPPYNEQF; v_gene: TRBV2; len: 11
CDR3aa: ATREGYNEQF; v_gene: TRBV12-3/TRBV12-4; len: 10
CDR3aa: ASTWTSTNEKLF; v_gene: TRBV7-9; len: 12
CDR3aa: ASSSATTGANVLT; v_gene: TRBV12-3/TRBV12-4; len: 13
CDR3aa: ASKARRDQETQY; v_gene: TRBV2; len: 12
CDR3aa: SARDPTQGLDTEAF; v_gene: TRBV20-1; len: 14
CDR3aa: ASSDLRGGHEQY; v_gene: TRBV10-2; len: 12
CDR3aa: ASSQGFEPPTDTQY; v_gene: TRBV9; len: 14
CDR3aa: ASRIPGTANYGYT; v_gene: TRBV7-2; len: 13
CDR3aa: AISESSGRGRPGELF; v_gene: TRBV10-3; len: 15
CDR3aa: ASSPTTGYSTGNTIY; v_gene: TRBV18; len: 15
CDR3aa: SAKAGGGELF; v_gene: TRBV20-1; len: 10
CDR3aa: ASSYRKVRGRANTGELF; v_gene: TRBV6-2/TRBV6-3; len: 17
CDR3aa: ASSHTSGGIQY; v_gene: TRBV7-9; len: 11
CDR3aa: SGGGAGEQY; v_gene: TRBV29-1; len: 9
CDR3aa: ASSQAWTGGETQY; v_gene: TRBV3-1; len: 13
CDR3aa: ASSPLPDEQF; v_gene: TRBV18; len: 10
CDR3aa: ASSRGGMNTEAF; v_gene: TRBV4-3; len: 12
CDR3aa: ASSLGGQNQPQH; v_gene: TRBV5-1; len: 12
CDR3aa: ASSISPGGGPAYEQY; v_gene: TRBV7-9; len: 15
CDR3aa: ASSIGRNTEAF; v_gene: TRBV19; len: 11
CDR3aa: ASSLVPAGNQPQH; v_gene: TRBV7-2; len: 13
CDR3aa: ASSSGSGSSYNEQF; v_gene: TRBV6-5; len: 14
CDR3aa: ASSQDSTDGELF; v_gene: TRBV7-2; len: 12
CDR3aa: AWSKPGQGYEQY; v_gene: TRBV30; len: 12
CDR3aa: ASSLGELTEAF; v_gene: TRBV7-6; len: 11
CDR3aa: ASSPSGLAVYEQY; v_gene: TRBV12-3/TRBV12-4; len: 13
CDR3aa: SVPRANYGYT; v_gene: TRBV29-1; len: 10
CDR3aa: ASSPNPTSGGAYNEQF; v_gene: TRBV3-1; len: 16
CDR3aa: ASSLGRRLEETQY; v_gene: TRBV5-1; len: 13
CDR3aa: ASSSRTAGTEQY; v_gene: TRBV3-1; len: 12
CDR3aa: SAIPGLAGAGNEQF; v_gene: TRBV20-1; len: 14
CDR3aa: SARSDRGLLGNQPQH; v_gene: TRBV20-1; len: 15
CDR3aa: ASSPRTINNEQF; v_gene: TRBV12-3/TRBV12-4; len: 12
CDR3aa: ASSYSRAQPQH; v_gene: TRBV6-2/TRBV6-3; len: 11
CDR3aa: ASSPWDGTDTQY; v_gene: TRBV3-1; len: 12